Listed here are 25 T cell receptor beta chains from one sample, sequenced in a study of blood T cell repertoires in COVID-19. Assay used: immunoSEQ multiplex PCR; TCRdb lists only in-frame clones, some missing. The sample contains roughly 140,000 clones, around 91% of which appear only once. The sample taken for sequencing was peripheral blood. All receptors come from a woman aged 60-70 years with active COVID-19.

The chain is built from TRBV6-6 and TRBJ1-4; 9 bases line up with TRBD1. Germline trimming cut 5 bases from V and 10 bases from J; bases unmatched to any gene: 14. The germline gives CDR1 MNHNY, CDR2 SVGAGI (reference sequence). The CDR3 extends over 16 amino acids. In nucleotides, the CDR3 is TGTGCCAGCAGTCAACGACAGGGGGGCGGTGAGGTAAAACTGTTTTTT. Translation: CASSQRQGGGEVKLFF.

The V and J genes are TRBV6-5 and TRBJ1-2; D perhaps matches TRBD1 (6 bases). V was trimmed by 5 bases and J by 3 bases, leaving 13 bases between them. Germline V CDR1 and CDR2: MNHEY, SVGAGI. This CDR3 is built from 14 residues. The CDR3 DNA reads as TGTGCCAGCAGTCAACAGGGTAACCACTATGGCTACACCTTC. Translated, it gives CASSQQGNHYGYTF.

This chain joins TRBV9 and TRBJ2-1; weak D call: TRBD1 (5 bases). Deletions cut 0 bases from V and 0 bases from J, with 10 bases between. The CDR3 is made up of 16 amino acids. Germline V gene sequence: CDR1 SGDLS, CDR2 YYNGEE. Here the CDR3 reads CASSVGQGDSYNEQFF. CDR3 coding DNA: TGTGCCAGCAGCGTAGGACAAGGGGACTCCTACAATGAGCAGTTCTTC.

The chain employs TRBV28 and TRBJ1-2; a weak D match, TRBD1 (6 bases). Between the trimmed V and J ends, which lost 10 bases and 3 bases, there was a span of 21 bases. The CDR3 is 15 residues long. Germline CDR1 reads MDHEN; CDR2 reads SYDVKM. The CDR3 sequence is CATRGSGRGDYGYTF. The CDR3 DNA sequence: TGTGCCACCAGGGGCTCGGGGAGGGGCGACTATGGCTACACCTTC.

The rearrangement uses TRBV19 and TRBJ2-2, with a tentative D call TRBD1 (6 bases). Germline V gene lookup returns CDR1 LNHDA and CDR2 SQIVND (reference sequence). This CDR3 comprises 14 residues. V was pared by 1 base and J by 8 bases, with 11 bases between. The DNA of the CDR3 is TGTGCCAGTAGTATAGGAACAGGGACGGGGGAGCTGTTTTTT. This encodes CASSIGTGTGELFF.

The chain recombines TRBV7-2 with TRBJ1-3; D is perhaps TRBD1 (5 bases). CDR3 size: 15 residues. V was clipped by 1 base and J by 6 bases, with 13 bases between them. Germline V lookup: CDR1 SGHTA, CDR2 FQGNSA. In DNA, the CDR3 is TGTGCCAGCAGCTTAGGGGCAGGGTTAGAAAACACCATATATTTT. As protein: CASSLGAGLENTIYF.

The sample holds a few counts of this clone. The chain uses TRBV7-2 and TRBJ1-2, with 12 bases matching TRBD1. This CDR3 region has 15 residues. From germline, CDR1 is SGHTA and CDR2 FQGNSA. V lost 1 base, J lost 8 bases, and 5 bases stayed unmatched. For the CDR3, the DNA is TGTGCCAGCAGCTTAGGGGGACAGGGGGCCAACGGCTACACCTTC. Translation: CASSLGGQGANGYTF.

This clone was observed once. This rearrangement joins TRBV6-5 to TRBJ2-1; D not certain. The germline V and J ends were trimmed by 2 bases and 5 bases, with 13 bases remaining between them. The CDR3 consists of 15 residues. CDR1 and CDR2 (germline): MNHEY, SVGAGI. Here the CDR3 reads CASSYDGRIHNEQFF. The DNA of the CDR3 is TGTGCCAGCAGTTACGATGGCAGGATCCACAATGAGCAGTTCTTC.

The chain uses TRBV7-3 and TRBJ2-7, with a weak D call TRBD1 (6 bases). Germline V gene data show CDR1 as SGHTA and CDR2 as FQGTGA. Deletions cut 4 bases from V and 5 bases from J, with 15 bases between. The CDR3 sequence is 14 residues long. For the CDR3, the DNA is TGTGCCAGCAGCTCGGGACAAAACTTAGACGAGCAGTACTTC. Its translation is CASSSGQNLDEQYF.

This clone was seen a few times. The J gene is TRBJ2-7, the V gene TRBV5-1; a weak D match, TRBD1 (6 bases). Trimming shortened V by 0 bases and J by 2 bases, and 12 bases separated the two germline ends. Germline CDR1 and CDR2: SGHRS and YFSETQ. This CDR3 contains 15 residues. This CDR3 is CASSLVGDTAYEQYF. CDR3 DNA sequence: TGCGCCAGCAGCTTGGTGGGGGACACGGCCTACGAGCAGTACTTC.

The chain couples TRBV25-1 to TRBJ2-7; D unclear. CDR1 and CDR2 (germline): MGHDK, SYGVNS. CDR3 length equals 13 residues. The germline V and J ends were trimmed by 5 bases and 1 base, with 9 bases remaining between them. In DNA form, the CDR3 reads TGTGCCAGCAGTCGAACAGATTCCTACGAGCAGTACTTC. It encodes CASSRTDSYEQYF.

The chain links TRBV12-3 or TRBV12-4 to TRBJ2-5; TRBD2 is a possible D gene (6 bases). V was pared by 7 bases and J by 4 bases, with 13 bases between. CDR3 size: 13 residues. The CDR3 loop reads CASTTGDRETQYF. The CDR3 DNA follows: TGTGCCAGCACCACGGGGGATCGAGAGACCCAGTACTTC.

CDR3 residues: CAWSVLTGGQQFF. The CDR3 DNA reads as TGTGCCTGGAGTGTATTGACGGGAGGGCAACAGTTCTTC. The chain employs TRBV30 and TRBJ2-1; TRBD2 aligns across 8 bases. The germline CDR1 and CDR2 sequences are GTSNPN and SVGIG (reference sequence). V was pared by 0 bases and J by 13 bases, with 8 bases of the junction left unmatched. The CDR3 sequence is 13 residues long.

The rearrangement uses TRBV4-1 and TRBJ2-3, with D tentatively TRBD2 (6 bases). This CDR3 spans 15 amino acids. CDR1 is MGHRA, CDR2 YSYEKL, per germline. V lost 4 bases and J lost 7, with 18 bases in between. The CDR3 DNA is TGCGCCAGCAGCCCCCTGGGGCAGCGGGCCCATACGCAGTATTTT. Translated, it gives CASSPLGQRAHTQYF.

This chain connects TRBV5-1 to TRBJ2-1, with 9 bases that match TRBD2. The V gene's germline CDR1 is SGHRS and CDR2 YFSETQ. The CDR3 has 16 amino acids. V lost 0 bases and J lost 7; bases outside the gene matches: 8. CDR3 bases: TGCGCCAGCAGCTTGGCCGAACTAGCGGGTAAAAATGAGCAGTTCTTC. Residues: CASSLAELAGKNEQFF.

The chain couples TRBV21-1 to TRBJ2-7; the table's D call, TRBD2, was not checked against the DNA. TRBV21-1 is termed a pseudogene. The CDR3 contains 14 residues. The CDR3 loop reads CASSRGGRFYEQYF. In nucleotides, the CDR3 is TGTGCCAGCAGCAGGGGCGGGAGGTTCTACGAGCAGTACTTC.

The table lists this clone with a count of one. This sequence joins TRBV7-9 and TRBJ2-4; TRBD2 agrees at 10 bases. Germline V lookup: CDR1 SEHNR, CDR2 FQNEAQ (reference sequence). The CDR3 has 14 residues. V was clipped by 5 bases and J by 6 bases; unmatched bases: 4. In DNA, the CDR3 is TGTGCCAGCAGCGGTGGGACTAGCGCAAACATTCAGTACTTC. Translation: CASSGGTSANIQYF.

The genes are TRBV3-1 (or the pseudogene TRBV3-2) and TRBJ2-7, with TRBD2 matching over 7 bases. CDR1 LGHDT and CDR2 YNNKEL come from the germline V gene (reference sequence). There are 14 residues in the CDR3. Unmatched junction bases numbered 9, after V lost 4 bases and J lost 6 bases. DNA of the CDR3: TGTGCCAGCAGCCGTGGACTAGTGATAACCGAGCAGTACTTC. Protein product: CASSRGLVITEQYF.

The CDR3 reads CASSSGQGRISTDTQYF. CDR3 DNA: TGTGCCAGTAGTTCCGGACAGGGGAGAATTAGCACAGATACGCAGTATTTT. The chain links TRBV19 to TRBJ2-3, with 9 bases aligning to TRBD1. This CDR3 spans 17 amino acids. The germline V gene encodes CDR1 LNHDA and CDR2 SQIVND (reference sequence). V trimming: 5 bases; J trimming: 0 bases; junction bases outside the gene matches: 9.

The chain recombines TRBV7-2 with TRBJ2-1; 14 bases align to TRBD2. The CDR3 spans 16 residues. J lost 9 bases, V lost 0 bases, and 4 bases had no gene match. Germline assignment: CDR1 SGHTA and CDR2 FQGNSA. CDR3: CASSLAGLAGAVEQFF. The CDR3 coding sequence is TGTGCCAGCAGCTTAGCGGGACTAGCGGGAGCAGTTGAGCAGTTCTTC.

This clone was detected a few times. The chain links TRBV28 to TRBJ1-5, with D hard to call. CDR1 and CDR2 (germline): MDHEN, SYDVKM. The CDR3 is made up of 17 amino acids. Deletions cut 4 bases from V and 3 bases from J, with 19 bases between. In nucleotides, the CDR3 is TGTGCCAGCAGTTGGGTTAGGCCCCCGGCGGTCAATCAGCCCCAGCATTTT. Amino acids: CASSWVRPPAVNQPQHF.

The chain couples TRBV12-3 or TRBV12-4 to TRBJ2-2; TRBD2 agrees at 11 bases. The CDR3 contains 13 residues. V lost 5 bases to trimming and J lost 11 bases; unmatched junction nucleotides: 4. CDR3 DNA sequence: TGTGCCAGCAGTACCCGACTAGCGGGAGAGCTGTTTTTT. It translates to CASSTRLAGELFF.

This clone was recorded a few times. V and J are TRBV12-3 or TRBV12-4 and TRBJ2-1, with a tentative D call TRBD1 (5 bases). The V gene lost 5 bases and the J gene lost 12 bases, with 17 bases spanning the gap. The CDR3 has 13 amino acids. For the CDR3, the DNA is TGTGCCAGCAGTGAAACGCTGGGAACAGGGCAGTTCTTC. It translates to CASSETLGTGQFF.

The V call is TRBV3-1 (or the pseudogene TRBV3-2), the J call TRBJ1-2; possibly TRBD1 for D (6 bases). The V end was cut by 4 bases, the J end by 8 bases, with 20 bases between. There are 15 residues in the CDR3. Germline assignment: CDR1 LGHDT and CDR2 YNNKEL (reference sequence). Here the CDR3 DNA reads TGTGCCAGCAGCCCAAACTCACAACAGGGTGGAGGCTACACCTTC. Protein sequence: CASSPNSQQGGGYTF.

This sequence joins TRBV7-8 and TRBJ2-7; no clear D. The CDR3 runs to 14 residues. V was cut by 5 bases and J by 3 bases, with 14 bases left in between. Germline V gives CDR1 SGHVS, CDR2 FQNEAQ. The CDR3 DNA reads TGTGCCAGCAGCCCCCGGGTTGAAAGCTACGAGCAGTACTTC. It encodes CASSPRVESYEQYF.